Reported below is one T cell receptor (beta chain). Its cognate antigen is unknown. The data were produced by immunoSEQ multiplex PCR, yet TCRdb's version contains in-frame clones alone and is incomplete. The sample consists of about 2.1 million clones, about 92% of them appearing once. In the naive CD8 group, cells lacked CD45RO and were positively selected for CCR7, so terminally differentiated effector memory CD45RA+ cells were left out. These data are taken from a study of shared clonotypes between healthy human individuals. As for the study in general: CD8 memory received one plate per donor, CD8 naive two, CD4 memory three and CD4 naive three. Study results and caveats: An expected dependence of interdonor clonotype sharing on sequencing depth was noted. Rarefaction analysis demonstrated incomplete sorted-subset sequencing notwithstanding large depth. Among a few donors, about 5% of naive CD4 clonotypes were found in common.

The CDR3 has 13 residues. V was shortened by 2 bases and J by 1 base, with 6 bases between the two germline ends. Germline CDR1 and CDR2: SGHKS and YYEKEE (reference sequence). This sequence originates from a man aged 18 to 29 in good health. Some clones in this sample may be carry-over from other donors' samples. What was sequenced was naive CD8+ T cells from PBMCs. The chain has TRBV5-5 and TRBJ1-1, with no clear D. The DNA for the CDR3 is TGTGCCAGCAGCTTACTACAGAACACTGAAGCTTTCTTT. Protein sequence: CASSLLQNTEAFF.